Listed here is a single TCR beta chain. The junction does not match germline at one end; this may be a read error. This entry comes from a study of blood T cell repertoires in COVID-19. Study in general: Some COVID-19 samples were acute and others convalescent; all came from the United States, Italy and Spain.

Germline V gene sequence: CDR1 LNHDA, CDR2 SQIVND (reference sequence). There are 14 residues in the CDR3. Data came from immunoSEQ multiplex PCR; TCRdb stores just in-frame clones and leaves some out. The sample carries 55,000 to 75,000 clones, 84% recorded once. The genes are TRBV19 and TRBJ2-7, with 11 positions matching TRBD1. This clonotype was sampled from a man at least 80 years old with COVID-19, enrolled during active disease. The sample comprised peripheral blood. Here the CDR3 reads CAGSEGQGDYEQYF. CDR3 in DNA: TGTGCCGGTAGTGAGGGACAGGGGGACTACGAGCAGTACTTC.